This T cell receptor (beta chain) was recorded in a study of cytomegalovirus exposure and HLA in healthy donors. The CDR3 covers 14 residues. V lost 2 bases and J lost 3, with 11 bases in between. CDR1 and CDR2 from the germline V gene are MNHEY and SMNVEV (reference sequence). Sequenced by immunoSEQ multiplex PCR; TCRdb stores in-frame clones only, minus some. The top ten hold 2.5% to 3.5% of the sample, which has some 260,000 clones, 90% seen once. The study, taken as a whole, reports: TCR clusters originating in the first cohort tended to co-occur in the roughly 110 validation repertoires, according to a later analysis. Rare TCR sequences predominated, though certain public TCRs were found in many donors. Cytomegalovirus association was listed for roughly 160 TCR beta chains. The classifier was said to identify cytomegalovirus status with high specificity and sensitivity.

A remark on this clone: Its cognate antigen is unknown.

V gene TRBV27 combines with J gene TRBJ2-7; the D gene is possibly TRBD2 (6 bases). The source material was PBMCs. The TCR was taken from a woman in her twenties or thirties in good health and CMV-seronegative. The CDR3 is CASSLRREFYEQYF. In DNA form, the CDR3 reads TGTGCCAGCAGTTTAAGACGGGAGTTCTACGAGCAGTACTTC.